This T cell receptor (beta chain) was identified in a study of vaccination effects on CD4 cells after COVID-19. Libraries were prepared by immunoSEQ multiplex PCR; TCRdb keeps only in-frame clonotypes and omits some of them. The repertoire includes roughly 35,000 clones, about three quarters of them detected once, and approximately 15% sits in the top ten. The CDR3 length is 15 residues. J was trimmed by 4 bases and V by 4 bases; bases with no gene match: 6. CDR1 is LGHNA and CDR2 is YNFKEQ in the germline V gene. On this clone: Its cognate antigen is unknown.

Using viral peptide pools, the ViraFEST assay grew out antigen-specific CD4+ T cells prior to sequencing. Once cultured for around 11 days, the cells underwent separation to obtain CD4+ T cells. PCR confirmed that the person was infected with SARS-CoV-2 between March and December 2020. V and J are TRBV4-2 and TRBJ2-3, with TRBD2 identical over 9 bases. The TCR originated in a human donor who had a prior SARS-CoV-2 infection. The sample here was CD4+ T cells from PBMCs cultured with HCoV-NL63 spike peptides, taken before COVID-19 vaccination. The CDR3 sequence is CASSPGRGGADTQYF. The CDR3, as DNA: TGTGCCAGCAGCCCGGGGCGGGGGGGAGCAGATACGCAGTATTTT.